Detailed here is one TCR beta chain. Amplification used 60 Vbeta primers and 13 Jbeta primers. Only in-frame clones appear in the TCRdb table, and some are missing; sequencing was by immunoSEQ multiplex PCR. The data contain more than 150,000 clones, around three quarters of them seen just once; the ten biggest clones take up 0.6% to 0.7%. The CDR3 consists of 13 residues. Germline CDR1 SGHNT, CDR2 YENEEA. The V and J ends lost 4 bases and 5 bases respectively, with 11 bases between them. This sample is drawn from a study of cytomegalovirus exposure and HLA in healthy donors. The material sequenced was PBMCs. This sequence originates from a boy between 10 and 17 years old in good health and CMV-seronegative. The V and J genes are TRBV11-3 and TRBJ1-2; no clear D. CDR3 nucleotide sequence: TGTGCCAGCAGCTCAGCCCCGGGGTATGGCTACACCTTC. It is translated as CASSSAPGYGYTF.